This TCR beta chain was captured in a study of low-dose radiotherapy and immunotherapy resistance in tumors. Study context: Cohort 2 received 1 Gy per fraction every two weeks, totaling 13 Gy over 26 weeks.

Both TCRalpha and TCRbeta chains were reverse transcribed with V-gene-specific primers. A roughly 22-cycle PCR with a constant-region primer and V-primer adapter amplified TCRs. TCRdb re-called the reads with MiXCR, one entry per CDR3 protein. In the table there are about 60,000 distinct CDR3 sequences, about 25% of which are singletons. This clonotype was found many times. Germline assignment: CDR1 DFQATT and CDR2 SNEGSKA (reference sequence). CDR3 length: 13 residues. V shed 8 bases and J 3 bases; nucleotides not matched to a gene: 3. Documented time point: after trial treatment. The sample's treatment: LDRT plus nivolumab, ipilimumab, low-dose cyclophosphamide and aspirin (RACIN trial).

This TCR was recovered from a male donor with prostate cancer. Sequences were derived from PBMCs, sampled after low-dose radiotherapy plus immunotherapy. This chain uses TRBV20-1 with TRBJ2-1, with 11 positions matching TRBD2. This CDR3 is CSFSGGVYNEQFF. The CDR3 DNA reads TGCAGTTTTAGCGGGGGGGTCTACAATGAGCAGTTCTTC.